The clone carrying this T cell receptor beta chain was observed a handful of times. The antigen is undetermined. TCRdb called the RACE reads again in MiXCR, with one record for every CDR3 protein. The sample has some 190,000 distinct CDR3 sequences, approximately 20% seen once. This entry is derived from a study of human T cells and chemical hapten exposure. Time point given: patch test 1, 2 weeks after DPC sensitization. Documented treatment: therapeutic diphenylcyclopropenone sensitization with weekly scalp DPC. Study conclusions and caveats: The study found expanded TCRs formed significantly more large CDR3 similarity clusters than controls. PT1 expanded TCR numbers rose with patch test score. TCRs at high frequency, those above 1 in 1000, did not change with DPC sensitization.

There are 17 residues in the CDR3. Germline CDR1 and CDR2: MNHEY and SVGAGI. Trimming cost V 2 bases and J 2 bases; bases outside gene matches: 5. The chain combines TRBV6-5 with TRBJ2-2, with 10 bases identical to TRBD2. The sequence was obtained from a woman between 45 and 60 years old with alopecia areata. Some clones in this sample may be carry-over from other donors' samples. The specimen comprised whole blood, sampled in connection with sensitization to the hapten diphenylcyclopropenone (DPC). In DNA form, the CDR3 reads TGTGCCAGCAGTTACCTCAAGCGGGAGGGAAACACCGGGGAGCTGTTTTTT. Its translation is CASSYLKREGNTGELFF.